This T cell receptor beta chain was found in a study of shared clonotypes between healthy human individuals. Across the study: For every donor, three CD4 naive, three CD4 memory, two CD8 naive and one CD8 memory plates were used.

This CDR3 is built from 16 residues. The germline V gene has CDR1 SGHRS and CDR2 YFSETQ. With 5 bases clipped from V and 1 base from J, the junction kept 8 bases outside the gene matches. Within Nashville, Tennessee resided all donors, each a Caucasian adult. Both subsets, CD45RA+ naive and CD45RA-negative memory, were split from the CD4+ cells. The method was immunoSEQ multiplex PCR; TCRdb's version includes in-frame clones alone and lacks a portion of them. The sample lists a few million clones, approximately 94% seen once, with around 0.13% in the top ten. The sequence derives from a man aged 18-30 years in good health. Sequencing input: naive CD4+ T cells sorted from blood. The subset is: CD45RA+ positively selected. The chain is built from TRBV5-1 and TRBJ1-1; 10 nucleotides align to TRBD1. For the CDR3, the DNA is TGCGCCAGCAGACCAGGGACAGGGGAAAAGAACACTGAAGCTTTCTTT. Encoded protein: CASRPGTGEKNTEAFF. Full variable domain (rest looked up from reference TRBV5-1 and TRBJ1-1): KAGVTQTPRYLIKTRGQQVTLSCSPISGHRSVSWYQQTPGQGLQFLFEYFSETQRNKGNFPGRFSGRQFSNSRSEMNVSTLELGDSALYLCASRPGTGEKNTEAFFGQGTRLTVV.